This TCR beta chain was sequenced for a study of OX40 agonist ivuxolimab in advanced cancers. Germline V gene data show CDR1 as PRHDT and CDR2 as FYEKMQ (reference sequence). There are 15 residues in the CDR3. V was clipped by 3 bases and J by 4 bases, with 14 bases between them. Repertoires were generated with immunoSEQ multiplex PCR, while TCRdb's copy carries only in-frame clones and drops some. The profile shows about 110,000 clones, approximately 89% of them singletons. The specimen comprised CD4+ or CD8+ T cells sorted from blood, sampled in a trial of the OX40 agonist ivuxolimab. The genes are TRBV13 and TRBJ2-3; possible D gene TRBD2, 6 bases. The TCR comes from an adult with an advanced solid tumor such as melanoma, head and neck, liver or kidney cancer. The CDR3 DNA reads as TGTGCCAGCAGCTTCACTGTGGGGGGTTCAGATACGCAGTATTTT. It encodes CASSFTVGGSDTQYF.